These T cell receptor beta chains were read from a single sample in a study of blood T cell repertoires in COVID-19. Profiled with immunoSEQ multiplex PCR; TCRdb holds only in-frame clones, not every one. This table holds about 200,000 clones, about nine tenths found once. Sequenced sample: peripheral blood. The receptors here all came from a man between 45 and 60 years old with acute or convalescent COVID-19. CDR3s include the opening cysteine and the closing phenylalanine or tryptophan. Each record gives: clone size, J gene, D gene, CDR3 length, V gene, CDR3 DNA, CDR3 protein. D genes are given only for firm matches. Expanded clones are given a class, and other clones once, few, many or no size at all.

clone_size: .; j_call: TRBJ1-2; d_call: .; cdr3_length: 13; v_call: TRBV25-1; cdr3_nt: TGTGCCAGCAGGGTGGACAGTAACTATGGCTACACCTTC; cdr3_aa: CASRVDSNYGYTF
clone_size: .; j_call: TRBJ1-1; d_call: .; cdr3_length: 14; v_call: TRBV12-5; cdr3_nt: TGTGCTAGCCGAACCGGGACGGAGGGGACTGAAGCTTTCTTT; cdr3_aa: CASRTGTEGTEAFF
clone_size: .; j_call: TRBJ2-1; d_call: .; cdr3_length: 14; v_call: TRBV2; cdr3_nt: TGTGCCAGCAGTCTCGCTAGCCCTAACAATGAGCAGTTCTTC; cdr3_aa: CASSLASPNNEQFF
clone_size: .; j_call: TRBJ1-5; d_call: .; cdr3_length: 14; v_call: TRBV5-1; cdr3_nt: TGCGCCAGCAGCTTTACGACAGGCAATCAGCCCCAGCATTTT; cdr3_aa: CASSFTTGNQPQHF
clone_size: .; j_call: TRBJ2-5; d_call: .; cdr3_length: 13; v_call: TRBV7-6; cdr3_nt: TGTGCCAGCAGCCGAAGCGGACAAGAGACCCAGTACTTC; cdr3_aa: CASSRSGQETQYF
clone_size: .; j_call: TRBJ2-7; d_call: TRBD1; cdr3_length: 15; v_call: TRBV7-8; cdr3_nt: TGTGCCAGCAGCTCGGCAAGGACAGGGTCCTACGAGCAGTACTTC; cdr3_aa: CASSSARTGSYEQYF
clone_size: few; j_call: TRBJ2-5; d_call: .; cdr3_length: 13; v_call: TRBV5-6; cdr3_nt: TGTGCCAGCAGAAACAGGAACCAAGAGACCCAGTACTTC; cdr3_aa: CASRNRNQETQYF
clone_size: .; j_call: TRBJ2-1; d_call: .; cdr3_length: 16; v_call: TRBV7-3; cdr3_nt: TGTGCCAGCAGCTTAATGGGCAGGGGCCTTTCCAATGAGCAGTTCTTC; cdr3_aa: CASSLMGRGLSNEQFF
clone_size: .; j_call: TRBJ1-5; d_call: TRBD1; cdr3_length: 16; v_call: TRBV11-2; cdr3_nt: TGTGCCAGCAGCCCGGGCCCCCACAGGGGAAGTCAGCCCCAGCATTTT; cdr3_aa: CASSPGPHRGSQPQHF
clone_size: .; j_call: TRBJ2-5; d_call: TRBD1; cdr3_length: 15; v_call: TRBV6-6; cdr3_nt: TGTGCCACTAAGGGGACAGGCCATCCCCAAGAGACCCAGTACTTC; cdr3_aa: CATKGTGHPQETQYF
clone_size: .; j_call: TRBJ2-2; d_call: .; cdr3_length: 15; v_call: TRBV5-1; cdr3_nt: TGCGCCAGCAGCAACAGTACAGCGAACACCGGGGAGCTGTTTTTT; cdr3_aa: CASSNSTANTGELFF
clone_size: .; j_call: TRBJ2-5; d_call: .; cdr3_length: 12; v_call: TRBV29-1; cdr3_nt: TGCAGCGCCAGACAGAATCAAGAGACCCAGTACTTC; cdr3_aa: CSARQNQETQYF
clone_size: .; j_call: TRBJ2-7; d_call: .; cdr3_length: 12; v_call: TRBV10-2; cdr3_nt: TGCGCCAGCACCAGACAGGTCTACGAGCAGTACTTC; cdr3_aa: CASTRQVYEQYF
clone_size: .; j_call: TRBJ1-2; d_call: TRBD1; cdr3_length: 15; v_call: TRBV2; cdr3_nt: TGTGCCAGCGAGGGACAGGGACTTACTAACTATGGCTACACCTTC; cdr3_aa: CASEGQGLTNYGYTF
clone_size: .; j_call: TRBJ1-2; d_call: TRBD1; cdr3_length: 14; v_call: TRBV5-6; cdr3_nt: TGTGCCAGCAGCTTGGACAGGGGACTCTATGGCTACACCTTC; cdr3_aa: CASSLDRGLYGYTF
clone_size: once; j_call: TRBJ2-3; d_call: TRBD2; cdr3_length: 16; v_call: TRBV7-9; cdr3_nt: TGTGCCAGCAGCGAAGGGACTAGCGGGGACACAGATACGCAGTATTTT; cdr3_aa: CASSEGTSGDTDTQYF
clone_size: .; j_call: TRBJ1-4; d_call: TRBD1; cdr3_length: 15; v_call: TRBV19; cdr3_nt: TGTGCCAGTAGTGCCGCCGGGACAGAGGGGGAAAAACTGTTTTTT; cdr3_aa: CASSAAGTEGEKLFF
clone_size: .; j_call: TRBJ1-3; d_call: TRBD1; cdr3_length: 15; v_call: TRBV18; cdr3_nt: TGTGCCAGCTCCCCAACACAGGGGACTGGAAACACCATATATTTT; cdr3_aa: CASSPTQGTGNTIYF
clone_size: .; j_call: TRBJ2-5; d_call: TRBD1; cdr3_length: 16; v_call: TRBV4-1; cdr3_nt: TGCGCCAGCAGCCAAGAGGTGGGACAGGGCTTGGAGACCCAGTACTTC; cdr3_aa: CASSQEVGQGLETQYF
clone_size: .; j_call: TRBJ2-2; d_call: TRBD2; cdr3_length: 21; v_call: TRBV6-2/TRBV6-3; cdr3_nt: TGTGCCAGCAGCCCCCGGGCATATGGACTAGCGGGGGGCATGAACACCGGGGAGCTGTTTTTT; cdr3_aa: CASSPRAYGLAGGMNTGELFF
clone_size: .; j_call: TRBJ2-3; d_call: .; cdr3_length: 15; v_call: TRBV11-2; cdr3_nt: TGTGCCAGCAGCTTAGATCCGGAGGGCACAGATACGCAGTATTTT; cdr3_aa: CASSLDPEGTDTQYF
clone_size: .; j_call: TRBJ2-3; d_call: .; cdr3_length: 16; v_call: TRBV5-1; cdr3_nt: TGCGCCAGCCACTCTCATGGGGGGGCACGCACAGATACGCAGTATTTT; cdr3_aa: CASHSHGGARTDTQYF
clone_size: .; j_call: TRBJ2-5; d_call: TRBD2; cdr3_length: 16; v_call: TRBV20-1; cdr3_nt: TGCAGTGCTAGTTCCCCGGCGGGGGGGCGGCGGGAGACCCAGTACTTC; cdr3_aa: CSASSPAGGRRETQYF
clone_size: .; j_call: TRBJ2-5; d_call: TRBD2; cdr3_length: 17; v_call: TRBV6-1; cdr3_nt: TGTGCCAGCAGTGAAGGTACCGGGACTAGCCGGCGAGAGACCCAGTACTTC; cdr3_aa: CASSEGTGTSRRETQYF
clone_size: .; j_call: TRBJ1-1; d_call: TRBD1; cdr3_length: 15; v_call: TRBV27; cdr3_nt: TGTGCCAGCAGTTGGGGGGGGACAGGCAACACTGAAGCTTTCTTT; cdr3_aa: CASSWGGTGNTEAFF
clone_size: once; j_call: TRBJ1-4; d_call: TRBD1; cdr3_length: 14; v_call: TRBV10-1; cdr3_nt: TGCGCCAGCAGAGGACAGGGGGCGAATGAAAAACTGTTTTTT; cdr3_aa: CASRGQGANEKLFF
clone_size: .; j_call: TRBJ1-5; d_call: .; cdr3_length: 16; v_call: TRBV19; cdr3_nt: TGTGCCAGTAGTGTAGCCGGGATAGATGGATCTCAGCCCCAGCATTTT; cdr3_aa: CASSVAGIDGSQPQHF